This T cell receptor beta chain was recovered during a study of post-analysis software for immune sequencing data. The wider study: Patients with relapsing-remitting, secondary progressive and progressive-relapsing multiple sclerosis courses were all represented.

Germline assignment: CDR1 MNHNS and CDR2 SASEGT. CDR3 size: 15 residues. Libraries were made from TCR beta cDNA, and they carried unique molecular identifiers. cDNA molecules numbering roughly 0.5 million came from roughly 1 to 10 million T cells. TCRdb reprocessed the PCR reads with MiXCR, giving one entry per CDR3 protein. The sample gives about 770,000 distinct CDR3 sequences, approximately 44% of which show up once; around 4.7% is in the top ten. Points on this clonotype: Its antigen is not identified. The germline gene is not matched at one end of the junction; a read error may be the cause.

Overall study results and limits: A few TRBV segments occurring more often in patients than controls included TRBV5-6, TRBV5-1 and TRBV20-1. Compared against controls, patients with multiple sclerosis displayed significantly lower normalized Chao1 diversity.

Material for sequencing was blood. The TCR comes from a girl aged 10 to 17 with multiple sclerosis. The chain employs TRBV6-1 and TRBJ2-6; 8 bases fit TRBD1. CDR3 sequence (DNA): TGTGCCAGCAGTGACAGGGGGCCGGGGGCCAACGTCCGGACTTTC. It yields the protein CASSDRGPGANVRTF.